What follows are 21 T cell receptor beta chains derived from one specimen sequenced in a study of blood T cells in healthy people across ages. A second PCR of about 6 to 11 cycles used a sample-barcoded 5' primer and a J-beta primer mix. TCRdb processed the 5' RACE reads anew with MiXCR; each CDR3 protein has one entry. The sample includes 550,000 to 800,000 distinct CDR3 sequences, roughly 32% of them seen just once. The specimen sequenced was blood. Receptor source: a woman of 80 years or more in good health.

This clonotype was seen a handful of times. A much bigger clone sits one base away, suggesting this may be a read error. The CDR3 here is CASSYGGSSGGDPHEQYF. The CDR3 DNA sequence: TGCGCCAGCAGCTACGGAGGTAGTAGCGGGGGGGATCCCCACGAGCAGTACTTC. This chain uses TRBV5-1 with TRBJ2-4; TRBD2 aligns across 11 bases. The DNA matches TRBJ2-7 better at its end, which makes the J call doubtful. The CDR3 has 18 residues. Germline lookup yields CDR1 SGHRS and CDR2 YFSETQ.

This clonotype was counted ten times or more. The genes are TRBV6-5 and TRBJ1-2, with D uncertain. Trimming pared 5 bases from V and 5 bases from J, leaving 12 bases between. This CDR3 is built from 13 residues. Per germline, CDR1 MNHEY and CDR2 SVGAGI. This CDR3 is CASSHGWEYGYTF. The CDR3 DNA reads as TGTGCCAGCAGTCACGGTTGGGAATATGGCTACACCTTC.

CDR3 nucleotides: TGTGGAGTCGGGGGGGCTAACACCGGGGAGCTGTTTTTT. Its protein is CGVGGANTGELFF. The J gene is TRBJ2-2, the V gene TRBV7-7; 8 bases fit TRBD2. The CDR3 runs 13 residues. CDR1 and CDR2 from the germline V gene are SSHAT and FNYEAQ (reference sequence).

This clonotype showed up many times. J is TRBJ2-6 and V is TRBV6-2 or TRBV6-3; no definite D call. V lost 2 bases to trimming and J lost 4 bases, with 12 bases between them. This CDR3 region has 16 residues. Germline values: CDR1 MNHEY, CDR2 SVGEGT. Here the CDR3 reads CASSYATQIGANVLTF. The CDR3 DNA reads TGTGCCAGCAGTTACGCAACCCAAATCGGGGCCAACGTCCTGACTTTC.

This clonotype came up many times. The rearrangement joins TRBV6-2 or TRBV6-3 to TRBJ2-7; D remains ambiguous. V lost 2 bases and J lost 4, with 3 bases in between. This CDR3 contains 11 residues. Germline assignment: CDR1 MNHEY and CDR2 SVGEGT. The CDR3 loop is CASSYEYEQYF. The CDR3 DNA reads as TGTGCCAGCAGTTACGAATACGAGCAGTACTTC.

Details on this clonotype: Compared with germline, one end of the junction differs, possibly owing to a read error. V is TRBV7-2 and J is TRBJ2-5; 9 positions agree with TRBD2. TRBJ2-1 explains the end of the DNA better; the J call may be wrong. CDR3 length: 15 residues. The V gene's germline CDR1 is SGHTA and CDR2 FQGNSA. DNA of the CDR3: TGCGCCAGCAGCTTAGAAGCGGGGGGTCAAGAGACCCAGTTCTTC. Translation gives CASSLEAGGQETQFF.

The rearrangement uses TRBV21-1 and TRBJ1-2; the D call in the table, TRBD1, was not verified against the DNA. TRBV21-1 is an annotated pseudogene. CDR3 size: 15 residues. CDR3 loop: CASSITETGRYGYTF. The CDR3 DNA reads TGTGCCAGCAGCATTACGGAGACAGGCCGCTATGGCTACACCTTC.

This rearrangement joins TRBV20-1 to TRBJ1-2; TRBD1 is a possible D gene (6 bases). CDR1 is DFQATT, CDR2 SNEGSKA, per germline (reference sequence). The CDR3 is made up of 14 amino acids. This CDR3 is CSLFNRDTDYGYTF. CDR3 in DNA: TGCAGCTTGTTCAACAGGGATACGGACTATGGCTACACCTTC.

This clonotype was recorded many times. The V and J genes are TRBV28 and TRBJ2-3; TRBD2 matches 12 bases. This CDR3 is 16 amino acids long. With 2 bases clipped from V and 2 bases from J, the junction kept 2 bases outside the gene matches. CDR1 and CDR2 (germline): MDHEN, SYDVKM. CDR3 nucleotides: TGTGCCAGCAGTTTAAGGACTAGCGGGGTCACAGATACGCAGTATTTT. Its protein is CASSLRTSGVTDTQYF.

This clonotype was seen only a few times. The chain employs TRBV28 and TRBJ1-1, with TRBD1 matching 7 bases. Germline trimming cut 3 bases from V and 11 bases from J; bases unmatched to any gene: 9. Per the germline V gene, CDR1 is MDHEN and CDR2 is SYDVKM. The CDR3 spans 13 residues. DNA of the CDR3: TGTGCCAGCAGTTTCCGAGACAGGGTTCTTGCTTTCTTT. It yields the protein CASSFRDRVLAFF.

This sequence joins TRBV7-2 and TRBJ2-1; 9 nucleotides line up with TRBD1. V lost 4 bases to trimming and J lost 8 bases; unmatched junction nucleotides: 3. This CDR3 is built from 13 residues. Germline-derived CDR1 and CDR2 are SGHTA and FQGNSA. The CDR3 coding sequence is TGTGCCAGCAGCTCGGGACAGGGCTATGAGCAGTTCTTC. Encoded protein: CASSSGQGYEQFF.

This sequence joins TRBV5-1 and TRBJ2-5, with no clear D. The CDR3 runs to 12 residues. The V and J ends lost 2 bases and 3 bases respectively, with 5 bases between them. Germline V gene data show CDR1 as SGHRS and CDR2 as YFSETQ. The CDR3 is CASSFQEETQYF. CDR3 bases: TGCGCCAGCAGCTTCCAGGAAGAGACCCAGTACTTC. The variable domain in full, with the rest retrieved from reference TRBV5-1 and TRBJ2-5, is KAGVTQTPRYLIKTRGQQVTLSCSPISGHRSVSWYQQTPGQGLQFLFEYFSETQRNKGNFPGRFSGRQFSNSRSEMNVSTLELGDSALYLCASSFQEETQYFGPGTRLLVL.

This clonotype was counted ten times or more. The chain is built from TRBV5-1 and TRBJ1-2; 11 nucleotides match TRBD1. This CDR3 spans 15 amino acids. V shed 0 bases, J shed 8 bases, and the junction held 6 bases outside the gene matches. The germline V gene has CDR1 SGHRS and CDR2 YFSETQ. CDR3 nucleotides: TGCGCCAGCAGCTTGGGTGGACAGGGGGCGCCGGGCTACACCTTC. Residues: CASSLGGQGAPGYTF. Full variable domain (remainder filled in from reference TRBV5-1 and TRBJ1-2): KAGVTQTPRYLIKTRGQQVTLSCSPISGHRSVSWYQQTPGQGLQFLFEYFSETQRNKGNFPGRFSGRQFSNSRSEMNVSTLELGDSALYLCASSLGGQGAPGYTFGSGTRLTVV.

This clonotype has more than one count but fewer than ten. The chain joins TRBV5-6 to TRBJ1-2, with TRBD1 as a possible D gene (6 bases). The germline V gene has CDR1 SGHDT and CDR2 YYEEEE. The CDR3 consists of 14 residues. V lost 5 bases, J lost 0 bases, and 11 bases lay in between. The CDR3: CASSRTEANYGYTF. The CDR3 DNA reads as TGTGCCAGCAGTCGGACAGAAGCTAACTATGGCTACACCTTC.

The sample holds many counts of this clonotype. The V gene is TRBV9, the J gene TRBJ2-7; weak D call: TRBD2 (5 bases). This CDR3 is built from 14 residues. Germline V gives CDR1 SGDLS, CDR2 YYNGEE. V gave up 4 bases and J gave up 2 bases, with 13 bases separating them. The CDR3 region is CASSPTGNTYEQYF. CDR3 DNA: TGTGCCAGCAGCCCCACCGGGAACACCTACGAGCAGTACTTC.

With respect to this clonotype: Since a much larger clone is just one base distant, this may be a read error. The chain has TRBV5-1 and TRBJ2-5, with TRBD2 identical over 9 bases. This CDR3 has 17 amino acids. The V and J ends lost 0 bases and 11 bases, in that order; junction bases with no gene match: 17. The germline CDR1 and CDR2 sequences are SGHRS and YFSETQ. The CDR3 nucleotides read TGCGCCAGCAGCTTGGGGGGGTCAGCGGGGGGCCGGGATGAGCAGTACTTC. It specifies CASSLGGSAGGRDEQYF.

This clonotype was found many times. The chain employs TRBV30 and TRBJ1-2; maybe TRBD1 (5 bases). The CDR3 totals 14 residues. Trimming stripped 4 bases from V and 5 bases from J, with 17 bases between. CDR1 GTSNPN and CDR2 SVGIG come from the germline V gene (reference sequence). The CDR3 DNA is TGTGCCTGGATGCGGCAGGGACCTTTATATGGCTACACCTTC. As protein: CAWMRQGPLYGYTF.

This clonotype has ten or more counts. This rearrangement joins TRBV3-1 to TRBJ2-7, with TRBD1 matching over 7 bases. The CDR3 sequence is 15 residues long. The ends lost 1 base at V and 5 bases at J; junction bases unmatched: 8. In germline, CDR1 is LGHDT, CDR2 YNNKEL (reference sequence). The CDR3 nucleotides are TGTGCCAGCAGCCAAGGGTCACAGGGGTTCGACGAGCAGTACTTC. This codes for CASSQGSQGFDEQYF.

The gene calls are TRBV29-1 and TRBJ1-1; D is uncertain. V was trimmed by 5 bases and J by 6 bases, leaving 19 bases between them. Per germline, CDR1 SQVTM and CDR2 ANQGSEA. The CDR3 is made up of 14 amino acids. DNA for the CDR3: TGCAGCGTTAGGTTGGCCCGAGCAGCCCCTGAAGCTTTCTTT. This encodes CSVRLARAAPEAFF.

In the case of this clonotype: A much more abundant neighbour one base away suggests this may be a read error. CDR3 sequence reads: CASSTAGIGANVLTF. CDR3 in DNA: TGCGCCAGCAGCACCGCAGGGATTGGGGCCAACGTCCTGACTTTC. V and J are TRBV5-1 and TRBJ2-6; TRBD1 is a possible D gene (5 bases). The germline V and J ends were trimmed by 4 bases and 3 bases, with 11 bases remaining between them. This CDR3 spans 15 amino acids. CDR1 SGHRS and CDR2 YFSETQ come from the germline V gene.

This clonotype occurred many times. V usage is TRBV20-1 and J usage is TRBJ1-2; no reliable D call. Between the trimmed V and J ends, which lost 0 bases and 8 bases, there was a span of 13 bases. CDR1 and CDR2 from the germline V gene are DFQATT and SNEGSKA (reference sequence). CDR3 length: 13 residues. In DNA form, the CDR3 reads TGCAGTGCTAGAGATAGCACATCTCGGGGCTACACCTTC. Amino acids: CSARDSTSRGYTF.